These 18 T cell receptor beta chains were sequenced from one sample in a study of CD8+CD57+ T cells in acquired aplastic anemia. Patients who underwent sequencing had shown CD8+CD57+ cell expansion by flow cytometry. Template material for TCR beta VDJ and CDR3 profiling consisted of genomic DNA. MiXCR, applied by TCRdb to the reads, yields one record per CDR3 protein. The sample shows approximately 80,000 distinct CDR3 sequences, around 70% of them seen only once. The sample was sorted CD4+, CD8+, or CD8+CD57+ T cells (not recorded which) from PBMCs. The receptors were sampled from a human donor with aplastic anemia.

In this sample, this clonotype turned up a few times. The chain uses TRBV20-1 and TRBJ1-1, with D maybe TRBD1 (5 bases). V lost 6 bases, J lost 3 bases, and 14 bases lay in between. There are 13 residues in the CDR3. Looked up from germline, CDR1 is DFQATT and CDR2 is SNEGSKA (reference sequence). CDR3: CSAQRGVDTEAFF. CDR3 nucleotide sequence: TGCAGTGCGCAGAGAGGGGTCGACACTGAAGCTTTCTTT.

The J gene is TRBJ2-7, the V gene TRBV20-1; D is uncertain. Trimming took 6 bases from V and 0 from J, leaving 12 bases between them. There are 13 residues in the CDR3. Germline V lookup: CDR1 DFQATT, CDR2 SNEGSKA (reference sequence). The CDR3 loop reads CSASPGHSYEQYF. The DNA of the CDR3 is TGCAGTGCCTCGCCGGGCCACTCCTACGAGCAGTACTTC.

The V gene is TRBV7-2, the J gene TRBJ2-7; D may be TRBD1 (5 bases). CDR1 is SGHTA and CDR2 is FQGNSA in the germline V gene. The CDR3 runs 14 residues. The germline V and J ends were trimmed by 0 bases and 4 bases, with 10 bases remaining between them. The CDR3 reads CASSLAGRLYEQYF. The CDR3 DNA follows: TGTGCCAGCAGCTTAGCGGGGCGGCTGTACGAGCAGTACTTC.

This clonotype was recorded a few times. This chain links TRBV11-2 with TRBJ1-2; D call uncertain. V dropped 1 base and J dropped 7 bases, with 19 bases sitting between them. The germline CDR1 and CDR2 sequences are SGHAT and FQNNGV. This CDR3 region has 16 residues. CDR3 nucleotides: TGTGCCAGCAGCTTAGGCCCCACGGGATGGGTGGGTGGCTACACCTTC. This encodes CASSLGPTGWVGGYTF.

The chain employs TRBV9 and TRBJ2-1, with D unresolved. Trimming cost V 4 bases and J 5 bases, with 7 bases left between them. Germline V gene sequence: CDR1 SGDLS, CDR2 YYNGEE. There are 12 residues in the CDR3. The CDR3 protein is CASSPMDNEQFF. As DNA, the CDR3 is TGTGCCAGCAGCCCTATGGACAATGAGCAGTTCTTC.

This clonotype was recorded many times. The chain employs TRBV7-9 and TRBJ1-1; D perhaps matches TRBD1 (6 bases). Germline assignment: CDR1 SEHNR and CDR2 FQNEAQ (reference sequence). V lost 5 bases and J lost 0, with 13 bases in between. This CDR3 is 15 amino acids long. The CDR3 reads CASSTPTGLNTEAFF. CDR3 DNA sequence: TGTGCCAGCAGCACGCCGACAGGACTGAACACTGAAGCTTTCTTT.

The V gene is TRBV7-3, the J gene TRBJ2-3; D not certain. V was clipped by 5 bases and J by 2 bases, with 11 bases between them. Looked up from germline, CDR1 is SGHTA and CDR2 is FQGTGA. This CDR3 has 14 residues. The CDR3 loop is CASSPLPYTDTQYF. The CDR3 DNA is TGTGCCAGCAGCCCCCTCCCCTACACAGATACGCAGTATTTT.

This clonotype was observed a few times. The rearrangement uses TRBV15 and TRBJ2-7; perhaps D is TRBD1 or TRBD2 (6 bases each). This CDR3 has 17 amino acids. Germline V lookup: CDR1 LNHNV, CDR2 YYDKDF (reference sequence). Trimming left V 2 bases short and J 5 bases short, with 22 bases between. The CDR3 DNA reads TGTGCCACCAGCAGACATATACAGGGACTCGACTCAAACGAGCAGTACTTC. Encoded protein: CATSRHIQGLDSNEQYF.

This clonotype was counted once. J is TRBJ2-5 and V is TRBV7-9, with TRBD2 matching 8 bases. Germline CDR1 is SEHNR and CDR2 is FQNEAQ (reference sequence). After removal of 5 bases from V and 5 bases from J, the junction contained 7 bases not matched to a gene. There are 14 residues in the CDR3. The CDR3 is CASSPAGGYETQYF. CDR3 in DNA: TGTGCCAGCAGCCCCGCGGGGGGCTATGAGACCCAGTACTTC.

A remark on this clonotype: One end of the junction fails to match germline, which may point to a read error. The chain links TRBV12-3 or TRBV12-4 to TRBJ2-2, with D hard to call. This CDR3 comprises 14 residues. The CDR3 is CAGSFLGNTGELFF. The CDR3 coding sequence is TGTGCCGGCAGTTTTTTGGGGAACACCGGGGAGCTGTTTTTT.

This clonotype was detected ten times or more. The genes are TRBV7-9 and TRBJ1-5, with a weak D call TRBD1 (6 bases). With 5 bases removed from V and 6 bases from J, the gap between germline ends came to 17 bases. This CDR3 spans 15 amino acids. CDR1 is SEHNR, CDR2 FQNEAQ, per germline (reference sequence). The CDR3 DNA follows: TGTGCCAGCAGCACAGGGAGTCAAGTGAGTCAGCCCCAGCATTTT. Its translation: CASSTGSQVSQPQHF.

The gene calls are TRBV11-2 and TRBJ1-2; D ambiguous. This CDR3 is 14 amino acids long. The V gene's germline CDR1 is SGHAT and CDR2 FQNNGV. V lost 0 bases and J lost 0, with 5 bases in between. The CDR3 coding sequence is TGTGCCAGCAGCTTAGACAGAACTAACTATGGCTACACCTTC. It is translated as CASSLDRTNYGYTF.

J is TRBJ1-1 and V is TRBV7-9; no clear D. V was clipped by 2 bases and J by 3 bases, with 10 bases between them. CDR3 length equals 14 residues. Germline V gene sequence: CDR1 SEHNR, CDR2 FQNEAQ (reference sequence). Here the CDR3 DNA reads TGTGCCAGCAGCTTATCACGAGGCTACACTGAAGCTTTCTTT. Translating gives CASSLSRGYTEAFF.

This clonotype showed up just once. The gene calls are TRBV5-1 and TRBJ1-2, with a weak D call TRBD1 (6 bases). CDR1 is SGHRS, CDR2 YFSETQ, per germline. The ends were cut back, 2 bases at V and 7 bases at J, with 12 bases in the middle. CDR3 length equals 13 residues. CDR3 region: CASSFTGKSGYTF. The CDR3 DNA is TGCGCCAGCAGCTTCACAGGGAAAAGTGGCTACACCTTC.

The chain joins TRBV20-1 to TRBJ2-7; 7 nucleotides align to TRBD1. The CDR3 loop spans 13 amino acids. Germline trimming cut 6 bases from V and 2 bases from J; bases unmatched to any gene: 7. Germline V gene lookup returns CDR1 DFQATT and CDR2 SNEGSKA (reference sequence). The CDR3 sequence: CSATGGTAYEQYF. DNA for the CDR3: TGCAGTGCCACCGGTGGGACAGCCTACGAGCAGTACTTC.

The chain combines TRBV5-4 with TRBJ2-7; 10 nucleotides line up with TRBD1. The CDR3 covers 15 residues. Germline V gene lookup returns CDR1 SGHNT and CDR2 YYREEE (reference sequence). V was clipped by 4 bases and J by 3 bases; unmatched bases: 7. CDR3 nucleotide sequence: TGTGCCAGCAGCGCGGGACAGGGGAAACACTACGAGCAGTACTTC. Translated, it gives CASSAGQGKHYEQYF.

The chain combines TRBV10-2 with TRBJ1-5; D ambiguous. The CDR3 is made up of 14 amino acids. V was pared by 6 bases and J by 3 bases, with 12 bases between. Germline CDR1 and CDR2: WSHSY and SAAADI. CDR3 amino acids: CASRQVTYNQPQHF. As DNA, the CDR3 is TGCGCCAGCAGGCAGGTCACCTACAATCAGCCCCAGCATTTT.

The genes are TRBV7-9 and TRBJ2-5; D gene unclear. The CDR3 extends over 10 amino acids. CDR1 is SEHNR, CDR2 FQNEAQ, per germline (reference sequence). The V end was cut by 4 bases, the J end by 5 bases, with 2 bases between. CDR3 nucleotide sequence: TGTGCCAGCAGCTCCGAGACCCAGTACTTC. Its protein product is CASSSETQYF.